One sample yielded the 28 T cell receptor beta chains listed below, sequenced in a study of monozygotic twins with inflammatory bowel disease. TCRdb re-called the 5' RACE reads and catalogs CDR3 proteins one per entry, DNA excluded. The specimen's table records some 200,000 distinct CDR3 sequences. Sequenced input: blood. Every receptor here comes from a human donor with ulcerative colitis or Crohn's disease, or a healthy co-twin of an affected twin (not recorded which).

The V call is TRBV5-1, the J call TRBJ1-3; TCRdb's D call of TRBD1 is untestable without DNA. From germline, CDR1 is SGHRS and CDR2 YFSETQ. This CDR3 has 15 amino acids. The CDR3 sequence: CASSPDSLSGNTIYF.

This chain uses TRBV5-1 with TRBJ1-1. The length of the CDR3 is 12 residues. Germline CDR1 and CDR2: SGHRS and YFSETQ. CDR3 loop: CASSLRNTEAFF.

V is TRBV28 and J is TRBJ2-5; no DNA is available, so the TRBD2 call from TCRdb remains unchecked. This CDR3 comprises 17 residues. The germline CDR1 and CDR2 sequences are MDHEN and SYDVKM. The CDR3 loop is CASRPPVVLDFQETQYF.

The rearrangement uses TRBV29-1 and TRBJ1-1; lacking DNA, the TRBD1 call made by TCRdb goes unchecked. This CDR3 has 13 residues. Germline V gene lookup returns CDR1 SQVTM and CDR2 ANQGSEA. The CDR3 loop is CSSVEGDGTEAFF.

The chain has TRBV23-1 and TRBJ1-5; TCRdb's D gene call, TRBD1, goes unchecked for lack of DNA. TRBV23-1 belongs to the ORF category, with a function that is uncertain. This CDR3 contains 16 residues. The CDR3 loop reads CASSQLGGKSNQPQHF.

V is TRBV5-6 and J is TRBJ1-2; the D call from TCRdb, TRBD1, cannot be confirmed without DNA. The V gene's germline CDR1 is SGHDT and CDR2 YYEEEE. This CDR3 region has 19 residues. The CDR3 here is CASSLVQDSTSLNNYGYTF.

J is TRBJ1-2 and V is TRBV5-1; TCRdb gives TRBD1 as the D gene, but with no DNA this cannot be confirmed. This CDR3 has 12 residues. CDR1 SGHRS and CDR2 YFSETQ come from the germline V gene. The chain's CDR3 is CASSTDRDGYTF.

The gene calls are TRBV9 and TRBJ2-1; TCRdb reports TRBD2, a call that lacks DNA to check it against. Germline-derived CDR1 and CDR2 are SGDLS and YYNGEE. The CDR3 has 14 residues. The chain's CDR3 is CASSVEGRGDEQFF.

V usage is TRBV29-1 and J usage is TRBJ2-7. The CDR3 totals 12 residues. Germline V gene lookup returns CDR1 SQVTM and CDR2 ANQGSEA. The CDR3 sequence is CSVLDGTYEQYF.

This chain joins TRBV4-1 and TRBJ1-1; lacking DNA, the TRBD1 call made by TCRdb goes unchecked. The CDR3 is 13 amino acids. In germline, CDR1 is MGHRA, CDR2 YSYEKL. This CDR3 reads CASRETGNTEAFF.

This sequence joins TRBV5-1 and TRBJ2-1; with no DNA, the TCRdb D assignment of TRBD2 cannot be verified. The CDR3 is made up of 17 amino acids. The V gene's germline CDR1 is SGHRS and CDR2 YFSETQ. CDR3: CASSWEGLAGGFNEQFF.

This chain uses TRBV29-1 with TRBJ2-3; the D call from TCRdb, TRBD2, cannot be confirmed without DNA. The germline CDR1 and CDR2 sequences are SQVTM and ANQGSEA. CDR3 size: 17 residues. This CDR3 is CSVADPVLAGGPDTQYF.

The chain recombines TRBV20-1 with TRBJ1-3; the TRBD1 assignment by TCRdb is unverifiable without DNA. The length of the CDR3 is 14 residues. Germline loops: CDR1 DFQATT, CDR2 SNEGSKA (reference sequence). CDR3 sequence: CSARLEGSGNTIYF.

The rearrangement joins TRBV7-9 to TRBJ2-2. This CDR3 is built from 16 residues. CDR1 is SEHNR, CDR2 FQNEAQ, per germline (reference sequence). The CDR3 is CASSPPGKGNTGELFF.

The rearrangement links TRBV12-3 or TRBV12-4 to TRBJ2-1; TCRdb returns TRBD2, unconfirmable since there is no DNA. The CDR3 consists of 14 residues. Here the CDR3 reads CASSETRGGHEQFF.

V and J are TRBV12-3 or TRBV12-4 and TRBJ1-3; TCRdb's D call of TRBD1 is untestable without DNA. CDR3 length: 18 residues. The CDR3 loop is CASSLRPGYRSSGNTIYF.

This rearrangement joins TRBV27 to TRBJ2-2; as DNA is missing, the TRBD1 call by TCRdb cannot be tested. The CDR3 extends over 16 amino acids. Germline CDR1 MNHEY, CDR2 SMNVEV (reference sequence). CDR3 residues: CASSLLGTKNTGELFF.

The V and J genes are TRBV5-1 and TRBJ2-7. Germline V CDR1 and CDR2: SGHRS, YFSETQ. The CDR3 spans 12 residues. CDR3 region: CASSFDDYEQYF.

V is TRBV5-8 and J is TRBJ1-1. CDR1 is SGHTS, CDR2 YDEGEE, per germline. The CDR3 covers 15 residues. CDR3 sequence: CASRHGSSANTEAFF.

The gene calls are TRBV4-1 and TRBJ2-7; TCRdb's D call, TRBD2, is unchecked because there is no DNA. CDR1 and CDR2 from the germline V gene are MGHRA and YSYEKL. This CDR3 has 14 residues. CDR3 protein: CASSQESRVYEQYF.

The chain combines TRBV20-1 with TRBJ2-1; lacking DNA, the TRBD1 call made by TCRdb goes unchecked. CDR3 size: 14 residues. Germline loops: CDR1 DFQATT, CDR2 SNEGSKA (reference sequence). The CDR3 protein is CSALRDRGEDEQFF.

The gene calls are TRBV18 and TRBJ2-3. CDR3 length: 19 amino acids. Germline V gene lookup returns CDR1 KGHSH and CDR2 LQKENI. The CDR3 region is CASSPSLGNGAKTTDTQYF. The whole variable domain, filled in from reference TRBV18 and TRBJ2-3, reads NAGVMQNPRHLVRRRGQEARLRCSPMKGHSHVYWYRQLPEEGLKFMVYLQKENIIDESGMPKERFSAEFPKEGPSILRIQQVVRGDSAAYFCASSPSLGNGAKTTDTQYFGPGTRLTVL.

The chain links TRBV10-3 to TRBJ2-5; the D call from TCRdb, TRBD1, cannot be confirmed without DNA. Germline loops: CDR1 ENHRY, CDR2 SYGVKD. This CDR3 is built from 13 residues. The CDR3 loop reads CAISRGFQETQYF.

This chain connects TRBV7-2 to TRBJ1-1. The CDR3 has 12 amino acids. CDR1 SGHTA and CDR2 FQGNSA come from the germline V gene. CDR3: CASSLDSSEAFF.

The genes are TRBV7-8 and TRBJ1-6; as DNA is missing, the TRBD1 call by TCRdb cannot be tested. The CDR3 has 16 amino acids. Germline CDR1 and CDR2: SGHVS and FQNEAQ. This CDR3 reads CASSPGTGQVYSPLHF.

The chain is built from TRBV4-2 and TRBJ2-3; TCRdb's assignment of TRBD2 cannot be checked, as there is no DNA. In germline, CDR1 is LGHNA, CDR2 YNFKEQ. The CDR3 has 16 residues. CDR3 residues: CASSQEGAGGSDTQYF.

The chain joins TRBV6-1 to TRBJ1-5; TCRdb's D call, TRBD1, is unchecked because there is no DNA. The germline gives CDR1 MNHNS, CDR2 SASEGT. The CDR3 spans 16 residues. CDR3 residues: CASSERGRWSNQPQHF.

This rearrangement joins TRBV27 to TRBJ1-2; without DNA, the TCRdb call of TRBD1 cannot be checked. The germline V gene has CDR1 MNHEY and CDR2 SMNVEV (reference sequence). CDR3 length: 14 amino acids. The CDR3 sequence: CASRRQGLGHGYTF.